This TCR beta chain came from a study of PD-L1 blockade in urothelial cancer. About the research overall: Males with urothelial cancer arising in the bladder constituted about 90% of the roughly 30 patients. Researchers looked at the blood 3 weeks (second dose) and 6 weeks after treatment began.

The germline gives CDR1 SGHRS, CDR2 YFSETQ. The length of the CDR3 is 15 residues. Trimming removed 2 bases at V and 0 bases at J, with 12 bases between. Time point: peripheral blood 6 weeks after treatment start. The patients had locally advanced or metastatic urothelial carcinoma. TCR analog templates of synthetic origin were spiked into each PCR. Generated by immunoSEQ multiplex PCR, the TCRdb table keeps only in-frame clones and is missing some. The data show 40,000 or so clones, 82% seen once. The source of this sequence is a man aged 55 to 70 with urothelial cancer. The chain carries TRBV5-1 and TRBJ2-7; D is unclear. The sample in question was PBMCs, obtained around atezolizumab (anti-PD-L1) treatment. The CDR3, as DNA: TGCGCCAGCAGCTTACTATACGGTGACTCCTACGAGCAGTACTTC. This codes for CASSLLYGDSYEQYF.